This T cell receptor (beta chain) was captured in a study of vaccination and CD4 T cells after COVID-19. Across the whole study: Cellular stimulation was performed using overlapping spike peptides derived from SARS-CoV-2, HCoV-NL63, HCoV-OC43 and HCoV-229E.

Germline V CDR1 and CDR2: DFQATT, SNEGSKA (reference sequence). The CDR3 is 18 amino acids. Trimming took off 2 bases at V and 5 bases at J, with 25 bases between the two ends. By share of the sample, this clonotype is medium-sized. Antigen: not known. The assay that was used to sequence DNA from cultured CD4+ T cells was the Oncomine TCR Beta short-read assay. The source of extracted genomic DNA was cultured CD4+ T cells. Via MiXCR, TCRdb re-called the PCR reads, giving one row per CDR3 protein. The repertoire holds thousands of distinct CDR3 sequences, with about 30% as singletons. Regarding treatment: roughly 10-day PBMC culture with coronavirus spike peptide pools or control peptides (ViraFEST assay). CD4+ T lymphocytes from the unexposed donor were collected before the COVID-19 pandemic (2011-2018).

This TCR came from a human donor in good health. The sequenced material came from CD4+ T cells from blood, cultured in vitro. V is TRBV20-1 and J is TRBJ1-5, with D unclear. This CDR3 is CSARSATAGGDSHQPQHF. CDR3 nucleotides: TGCAGTGCTAGATCTGCGACGGCGGGTGGAGACTCTCATCAGCCCCAGCATTTT.